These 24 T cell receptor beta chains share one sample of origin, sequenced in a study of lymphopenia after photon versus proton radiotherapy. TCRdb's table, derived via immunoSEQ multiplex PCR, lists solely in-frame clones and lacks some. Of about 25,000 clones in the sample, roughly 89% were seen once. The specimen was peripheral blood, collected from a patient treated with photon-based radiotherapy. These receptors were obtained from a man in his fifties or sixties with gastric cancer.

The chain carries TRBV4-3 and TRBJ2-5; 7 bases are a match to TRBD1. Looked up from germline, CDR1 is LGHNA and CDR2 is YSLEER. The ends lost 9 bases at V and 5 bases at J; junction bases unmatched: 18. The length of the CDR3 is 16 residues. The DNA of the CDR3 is TGCGCCAGGGGACACAGGGGCGGGTTGGCGTCTGAGACCCAGTACTTC. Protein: CARGHRGGLASETQYF.

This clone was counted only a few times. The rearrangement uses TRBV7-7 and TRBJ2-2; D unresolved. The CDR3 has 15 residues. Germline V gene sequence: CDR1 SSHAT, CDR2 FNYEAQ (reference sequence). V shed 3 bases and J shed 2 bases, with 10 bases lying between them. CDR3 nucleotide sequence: TGTGCCAGCAGCTTGAAGGTCCTTAACACCGGGGAGCTGTTTTTT. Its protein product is CASSLKVLNTGELFF.

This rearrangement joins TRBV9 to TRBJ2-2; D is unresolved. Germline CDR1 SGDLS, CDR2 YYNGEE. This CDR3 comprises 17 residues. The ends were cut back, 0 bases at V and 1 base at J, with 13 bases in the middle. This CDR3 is CASSVAILKGNTGELFF. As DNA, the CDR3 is TGTGCCAGCAGCGTAGCGATTCTGAAAGGGAACACCGGGGAGCTGTTTTTT.

CDR3 sequence reads: CASSEFRAEAFF. For the CDR3, the DNA is TGTGCCAGCAGTGAATTTAGGGCTGAAGCTTTCTTT. This chain links TRBV6-1 with TRBJ1-1; D is unclear. V was shortened by 2 bases and J by 6 bases, with 7 bases between the two germline ends. In germline, CDR1 is MNHNS, CDR2 SASEGT. The CDR3 spans 12 residues.

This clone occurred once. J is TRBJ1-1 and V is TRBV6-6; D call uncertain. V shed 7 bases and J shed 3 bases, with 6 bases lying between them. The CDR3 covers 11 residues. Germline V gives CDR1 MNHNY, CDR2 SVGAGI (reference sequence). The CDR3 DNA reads TGTGCCAGCACCCTGGACACTGAAGCTTTCTTT. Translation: CASTLDTEAFF.

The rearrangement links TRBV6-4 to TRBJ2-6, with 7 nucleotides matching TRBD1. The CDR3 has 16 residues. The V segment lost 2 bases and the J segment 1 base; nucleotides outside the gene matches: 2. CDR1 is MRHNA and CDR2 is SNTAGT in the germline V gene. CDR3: CASSDLTGSGANVLTF. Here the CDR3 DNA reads TGTGCCAGCAGTGACCTGACAGGGTCTGGGGCCAACGTCCTGACTTTC.

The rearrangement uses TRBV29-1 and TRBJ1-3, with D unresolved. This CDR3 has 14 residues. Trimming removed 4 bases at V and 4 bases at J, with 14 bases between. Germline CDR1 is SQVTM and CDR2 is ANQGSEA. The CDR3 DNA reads TGCAGCGTTGTTAGGGCAGCGTCCGGAAACACCATATATTTT. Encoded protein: CSVVRAASGNTIYF. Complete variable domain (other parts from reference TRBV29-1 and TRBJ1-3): SAVISQKPSRDICQRGTSLTIQCQVDSQVTMMFWYRQQPGQSLTLIATANQGSEATYESGFVIDKFPISRPNLTFSTLTVSNMSPEDSSIYLCSVVRAASGNTIYFGEGSWLTVV.

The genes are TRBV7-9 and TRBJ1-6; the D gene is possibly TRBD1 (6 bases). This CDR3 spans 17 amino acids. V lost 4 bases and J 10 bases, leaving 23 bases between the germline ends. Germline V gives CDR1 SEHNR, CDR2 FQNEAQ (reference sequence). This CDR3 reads CASSSHDLGGRKSPLHF. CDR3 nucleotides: TGTGCCAGCAGCTCGCACGACTTAGGGGGTAGAAAATCACCCCTCCACTTT.

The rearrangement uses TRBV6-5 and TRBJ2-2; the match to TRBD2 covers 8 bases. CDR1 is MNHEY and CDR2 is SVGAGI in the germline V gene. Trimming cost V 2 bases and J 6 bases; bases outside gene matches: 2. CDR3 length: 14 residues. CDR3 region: CASSYGLAPGELFF. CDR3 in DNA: TGTGCCAGCAGTTACGGACTAGCTCCCGGGGAGCTGTTTTTT.

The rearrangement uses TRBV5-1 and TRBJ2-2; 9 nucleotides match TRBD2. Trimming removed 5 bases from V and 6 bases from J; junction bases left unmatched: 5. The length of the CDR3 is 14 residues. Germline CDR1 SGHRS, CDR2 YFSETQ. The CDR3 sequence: CASRLAGGSGELFF. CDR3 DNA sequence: TGCGCCAGCAGACTCGCGGGAGGGTCCGGGGAGCTGTTTTTT.

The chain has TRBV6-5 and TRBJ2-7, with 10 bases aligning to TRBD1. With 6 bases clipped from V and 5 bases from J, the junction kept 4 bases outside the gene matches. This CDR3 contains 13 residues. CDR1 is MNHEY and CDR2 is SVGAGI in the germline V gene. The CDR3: CASRRTGGDEQYV. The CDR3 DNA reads TGTGCCAGCAGGAGGACAGGGGGGGACGAGCAGTACGTC.

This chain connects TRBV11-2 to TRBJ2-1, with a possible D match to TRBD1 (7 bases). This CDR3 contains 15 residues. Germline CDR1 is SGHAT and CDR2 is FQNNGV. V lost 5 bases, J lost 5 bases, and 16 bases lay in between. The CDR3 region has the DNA TGTGCCAGCAGCCGTGGGACTCAGGGGGACAATGAGCAGTTCTTC. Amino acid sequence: CASSRGTQGDNEQFF. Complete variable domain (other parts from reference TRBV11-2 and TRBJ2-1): EAGVAQSPRYKIIEKRQSVAFWCNPISGHATLYWYQQILGQGPKLLIQFQNNGVVDDSQLPKDRFSAERLKGVDSTLKIQPAKLEDSAVYLCASSRGTQGDNEQFFGPGTRLTVL.

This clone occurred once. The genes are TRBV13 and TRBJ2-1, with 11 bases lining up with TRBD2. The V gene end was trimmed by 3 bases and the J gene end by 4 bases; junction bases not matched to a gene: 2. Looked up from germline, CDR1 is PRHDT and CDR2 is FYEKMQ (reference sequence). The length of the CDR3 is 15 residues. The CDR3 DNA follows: TGTGCCAGCAGCTTTTTAGCGGGGGGGTACAATGAGCAGTTCTTC. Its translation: CASSFLAGGYNEQFF.

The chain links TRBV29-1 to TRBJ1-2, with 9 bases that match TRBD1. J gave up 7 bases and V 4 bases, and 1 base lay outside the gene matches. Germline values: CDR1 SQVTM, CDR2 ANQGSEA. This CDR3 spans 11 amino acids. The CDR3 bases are TGCAGCGTTGGGACAGGGGTTGGCTACACCTTC. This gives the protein CSVGTGVGYTF. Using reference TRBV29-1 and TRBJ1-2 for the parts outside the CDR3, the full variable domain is SAVISQKPSRDICQRGTSLTIQCQVDSQVTMMFWYRQQPGQSLTLIATANQGSEATYESGFVIDKFPISRPNLTFSTLTVSNMSPEDSSIYLCSVGTGVGYTFGSGTRLTVV.

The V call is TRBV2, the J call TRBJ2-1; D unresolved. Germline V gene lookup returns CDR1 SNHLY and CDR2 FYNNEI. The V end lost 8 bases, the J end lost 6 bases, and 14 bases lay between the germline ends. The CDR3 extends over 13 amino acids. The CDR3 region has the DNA TGTGCCAGCGGTATCCGGGCCATCAATGAGCAGTTCTTC. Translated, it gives CASGIRAINEQFF.

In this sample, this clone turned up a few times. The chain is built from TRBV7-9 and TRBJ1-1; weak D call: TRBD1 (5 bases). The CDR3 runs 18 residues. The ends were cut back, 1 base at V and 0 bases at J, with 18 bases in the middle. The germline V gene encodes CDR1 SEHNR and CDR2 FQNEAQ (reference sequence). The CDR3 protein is CASSLVAWTSRMNTEAFF. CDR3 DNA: TGTGCCAGCAGCTTAGTAGCATGGACATCCCGCATGAACACTGAAGCTTTCTTT.

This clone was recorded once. CDR3 in DNA: TGTGCCAGCAGCCACCTGGGGGACACTGAAGCTTTCTTT. Residues: CASSHLGDTEAFF. The genes are TRBV6-6 and TRBJ1-1; the D gene is possibly TRBD1 (5 bases). The CDR3 length is 13 residues. The germline V gene has CDR1 MNHNY and CDR2 SVGAGI (reference sequence). V was cut by 6 bases and J by 3 bases, with 11 bases left in between.

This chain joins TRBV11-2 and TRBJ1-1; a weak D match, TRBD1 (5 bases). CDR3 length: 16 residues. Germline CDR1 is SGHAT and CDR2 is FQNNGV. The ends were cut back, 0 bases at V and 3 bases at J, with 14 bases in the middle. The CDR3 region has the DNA TGTGCCAGCAGCTTAGATGGGGTAGGCAGGGACACTGAAGCTTTCTTT. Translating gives CASSLDGVGRDTEAFF.

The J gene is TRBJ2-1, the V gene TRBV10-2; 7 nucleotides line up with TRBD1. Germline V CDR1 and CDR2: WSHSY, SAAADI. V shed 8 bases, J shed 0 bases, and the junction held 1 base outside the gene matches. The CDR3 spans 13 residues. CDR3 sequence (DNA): TGCGCCAGCCGGGACAGCTCCTACAATGAGCAGTTCTTC. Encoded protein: CASRDSSYNEQFF.

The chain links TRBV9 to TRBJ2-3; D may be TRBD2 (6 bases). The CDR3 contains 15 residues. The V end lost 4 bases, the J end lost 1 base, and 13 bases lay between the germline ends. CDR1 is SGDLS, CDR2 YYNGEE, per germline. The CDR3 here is CASSLQRARTDTQYF. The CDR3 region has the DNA TGTGCCAGCAGCCTTCAGCGGGCGCGCACAGATACGCAGTATTTT. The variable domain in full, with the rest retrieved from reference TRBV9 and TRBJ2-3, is DSGVTQTPKHLITATGQRVTLRCSPRSGDLSVYWYQQSLDQGLQFLIQYYNGEERAKGNILERFSAQQFPDLHSELNLSSLELGDSALYFCASSLQRARTDTQYFGPGTRLTVL.

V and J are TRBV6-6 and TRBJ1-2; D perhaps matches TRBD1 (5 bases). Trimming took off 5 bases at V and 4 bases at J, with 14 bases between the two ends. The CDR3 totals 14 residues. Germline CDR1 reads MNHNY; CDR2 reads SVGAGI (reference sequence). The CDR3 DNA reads TGTGCCAGCAGTAAAGGGGCGGGGATCTATGGCTACACCTTC. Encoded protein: CASSKGAGIYGYTF.

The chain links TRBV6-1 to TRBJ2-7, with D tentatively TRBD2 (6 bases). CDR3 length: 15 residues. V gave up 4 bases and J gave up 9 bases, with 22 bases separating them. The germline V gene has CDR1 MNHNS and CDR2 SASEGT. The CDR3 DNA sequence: TGTGCCAGCAGTGCTGACAGCGGGCGCACTATTGGGCAGTACGTC. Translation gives CASSADSGRTIGQYV.

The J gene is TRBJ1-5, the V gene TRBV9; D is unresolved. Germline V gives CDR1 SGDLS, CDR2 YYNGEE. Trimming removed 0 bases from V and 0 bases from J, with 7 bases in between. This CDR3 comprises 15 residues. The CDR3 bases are TGTGCCAGCAGCGTAGGCGTATATAGCAATCAGCCCCAGCATTTT. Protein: CASSVGVYSNQPQHF.

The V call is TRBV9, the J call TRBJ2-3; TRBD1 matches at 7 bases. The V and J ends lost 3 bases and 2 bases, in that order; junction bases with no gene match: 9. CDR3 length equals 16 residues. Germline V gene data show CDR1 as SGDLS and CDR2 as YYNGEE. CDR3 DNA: TGTGCCAGCAGCGCAACAGGGGCCTTAACCACAGATACGCAGTATTTT. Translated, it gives CASSATGALTTDTQYF.